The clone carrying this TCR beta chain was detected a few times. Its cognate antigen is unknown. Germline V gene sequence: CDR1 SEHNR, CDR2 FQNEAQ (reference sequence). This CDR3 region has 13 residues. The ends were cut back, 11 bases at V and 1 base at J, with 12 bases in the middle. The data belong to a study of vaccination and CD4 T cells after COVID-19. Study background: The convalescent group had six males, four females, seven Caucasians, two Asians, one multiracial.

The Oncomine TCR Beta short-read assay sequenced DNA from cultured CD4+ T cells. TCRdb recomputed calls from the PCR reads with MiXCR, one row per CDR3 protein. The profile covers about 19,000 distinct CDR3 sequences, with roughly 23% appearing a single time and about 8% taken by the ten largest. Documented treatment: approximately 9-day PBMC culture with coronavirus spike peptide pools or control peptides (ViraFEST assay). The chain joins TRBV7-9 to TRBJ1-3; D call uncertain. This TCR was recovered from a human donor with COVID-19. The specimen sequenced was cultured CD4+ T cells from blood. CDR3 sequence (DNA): TGTGCCCACGCCACGGGGTCTGGAAACACCATATATTTT. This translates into CAHATGSGNTIYF.